These 18 T cell receptor beta chains were sequenced from one sample in a study of T cell repertoires in cytomegalovirus infection. MiXCR, run by TCRdb on the reads, gives a single entry per CDR3 protein. The sample lists about 180,000 distinct CDR3 sequences, about a sixth occurring once. Specimen: CD8+ T cells from PBMCs. The receptors shown here come from a human donor in good health (CMV status not recorded). Some clones in this sample may be carry-over from other donors' samples.

This clonotype was detected only a few times. The chain is built from TRBV4-2 and TRBJ2-7; D ambiguous. V was shortened by 2 bases and J by 1 base, with 12 bases between the two germline ends. Germline CDR1 LGHNA, CDR2 YNFKEQ. The CDR3 spans 15 residues. The CDR3 region is CASSQSNSFSYEQYF. The CDR3 nucleotides read TGTGCCAGCAGCCAAAGTAACAGCTTTTCCTACGAGCAGTACTTC.

This rearrangement joins TRBV7-6 to TRBJ1-2; D unclear. There are 12 residues in the CDR3. The germline CDR1 and CDR2 sequences are SGHVS and FNYEAQ. CDR3 in amino acids: CAADFSPYGYTF. In nucleotides, the CDR3 is TGTGCTGCAGACTTCTCCCCCTATGGCTACACCTTC.

V is TRBV7-2 and J is TRBJ1-6; no firm D call. V lost 4 bases, J lost 3 bases, and 7 bases lay in between. CDR3 size: 14 residues. CDR1 and CDR2 (germline): SGHTA, FQGNSA. The CDR3 is CASSYVGYNSPLHF. The CDR3 DNA reads TGTGCCAGCAGCTACGTGGGCTATAATTCACCCCTCCACTTT. The full variable domain, completed using reference TRBV7-2 and TRBJ1-6, is GAGVSQSPSNKVTEKGKDVELRCDPISGHTALYWYRQSLGQGLEFLIYFQGNSAPDKSGLPSDRFSAERTGGSVSTLTIQRTQQEDSAVYLCASSYVGYNSPLHFGNGTRLTVT.

The chain joins TRBV6-6 to TRBJ1-1; D might be TRBD1 (6 bases). Germline CDR1 reads MNHNY; CDR2 reads SVGAGI (reference sequence). V was pared by 6 bases and J by 2 bases, with 16 bases between. This CDR3 contains 15 residues. In nucleotides, the CDR3 is TGTGCCAGCAGCCCCAGTGGCAGGGGAAACACTGAAGCTTTCTTT. Protein: CASSPSGRGNTEAFF.

The sample holds a few counts of this clonotype. The chain carries TRBV2 and TRBJ2-7, with 7 bases matching TRBD1. Germline V gene sequence: CDR1 SNHLY, CDR2 FYNNEI. V dropped 8 bases and J dropped 5; count of bases not matched to a gene: 15. This CDR3 is 15 amino acids long. The CDR3 sequence: CASPEGRGQGDEQYF. CDR3 DNA: TGTGCCAGCCCCGAAGGAAGGGGGCAAGGGGACGAGCAGTACTTC.

The rearrangement uses TRBV4-1 and TRBJ2-1, with D unresolved. The germline gives CDR1 MGHRA, CDR2 YSYEKL. This CDR3 has 13 residues. The V and J ends lost 4 bases and 8 bases respectively, with 12 bases between them. CDR3 nucleotide sequence: TGCGCCAGCAGCCTCGGAGCTACGGATGAGCAGTTCTTC. Translating it yields CASSLGATDEQFF.

This chain connects TRBV12-5 to TRBJ1-1, with D tentatively TRBD1 (5 bases). CDR1 and CDR2 (germline): LGHNT, FRNRAP. The germline V and J ends were trimmed by 6 bases and 5 bases, with 13 bases remaining between them. This CDR3 has 13 residues. The CDR3 nucleotides are TGTGCTAGTGGCCTGGGGGGATCAACTGAAGCTTTCTTT. Amino acids: CASGLGGSTEAFF.

The sample holds many counts of this clonotype. The chain has TRBV5-6 and TRBJ1-1; D gene uncertain. V gave up 0 bases and J gave up 3 bases, with 6 bases separating them. Germline assignment: CDR1 SGHDT and CDR2 YYEEEE. The CDR3 runs to 13 residues. CDR3 region: CASSLGQDTEAFF. Written as DNA, the CDR3 is TGTGCCAGCAGCTTGGGGCAGGACACTGAAGCTTTCTTT.

This clonotype was counted a few times. The chain carries TRBV6-2 or TRBV6-3 and TRBJ2-1; weak D call: TRBD1 (6 bases). The V end was cut by 2 bases, the J end by 5 bases, with 10 bases between. CDR1 and CDR2 (germline): MNHEY, SVGEGT. This CDR3 is built from 14 residues. DNA for the CDR3: TGTGCCAGCAGTTACCTTAGGACAGACAATGAGCAGTTCTTC. Residues: CASSYLRTDNEQFF.

The V gene is TRBV12-3 or TRBV12-4, the J gene TRBJ1-5; the match to TRBD1 covers 11 bases. Germline trimming cut 3 bases from V and 4 bases from J; bases unmatched to any gene: 5. The CDR3 extends over 16 amino acids. The CDR3 DNA reads as TGTGCCAGCAGTTTTGGGACAGGGGGGTTTAATCAGCCCCAGCATTTT. This codes for CASSFGTGGFNQPQHF.

V is TRBV6-2 or TRBV6-3 and J is TRBJ1-5, with 7 positions matching TRBD1. CDR1 is MNHEY, CDR2 SVGEGT, per germline. V dropped 0 bases and J dropped 0; count of bases not matched to a gene: 11. This CDR3 comprises 19 residues. The chain's CDR3 is CASSYSTTDRVYSNQPQHF. In DNA form, the CDR3 reads TGTGCCAGCAGTTACTCTACCACCGACAGGGTCTATAGCAATCAGCCCCAGCATTTT.

This sequence joins TRBV13 and TRBJ1-4; D ambiguous. CDR1 PRHDT and CDR2 FYEKMQ come from the germline V gene (reference sequence). The V gene lost 3 bases and the J gene lost 4 bases, with 12 bases spanning the gap. There are 15 residues in the CDR3. The CDR3 region is CASSFPSDGNEKLFF. Written as DNA, the CDR3 is TGTGCCAGCAGCTTCCCCTCGGATGGTAATGAAAAACTGTTTTTT.

The V and J genes are TRBV7-8 and TRBJ2-7, with 8 bases lining up with TRBD1. Germline V gives CDR1 SGHVS, CDR2 FQNEAQ. The length of the CDR3 is 14 residues. Germline trimming cut 6 bases from V and 0 bases from J; bases unmatched to any gene: 4. DNA of the CDR3: TGTGCCAGCAGTCCAGGGGGCCGCTCCTACGAGCAGTACTTC. Translation gives CASSPGGRSYEQYF.

V and J are TRBV7-2 and TRBJ2-1, with TRBD2 matching over 10 bases. The CDR3 covers 17 residues. V trimming: 5 bases; J trimming: 0 bases; junction bases outside the gene matches: 7. The germline V gene has CDR1 SGHTA and CDR2 FQGNSA. CDR3 loop: CASSVTRLAGSYNEQFF. CDR3 nucleotide sequence: TGTGCCAGCAGCGTCACCAGACTAGCGGGCTCCTACAATGAGCAGTTCTTC.

This chain connects TRBV29-1 to TRBJ1-2; 8 bases agree with TRBD1. Germline lookup yields CDR1 SQVTM and CDR2 ANQGSEA. V lost 8 bases and J lost 7; bases outside the gene matches: 12. The CDR3 contains 13 residues. The CDR3 DNA reads TGCAGCTCCGTCACCGGGACAGGTTTTGGCTACACCTTC. Amino acids: CSSVTGTGFGYTF. The full variable domain, with the rest looked up from reference TRBV29-1 and TRBJ1-2, is SAVISQKPSRDICQRGTSLTIQCQVDSQVTMMFWYRQQPGQSLTLIATANQGSEATYESGFVIDKFPISRPNLTFSTLTVSNMSPEDSSIYLCSSVTGTGFGYTFGSGTRLTVV.

In this sample, this clonotype turned up a few times. The chain carries TRBV7-3 and TRBJ2-1; maybe TRBD2 (6 bases). CDR1 is SGHTA, CDR2 FQGTGA, per germline. The CDR3 runs 15 residues. With 2 bases removed from V and 3 bases from J, the gap between germline ends came to 11 bases. CDR3 coding DNA: TGTGCCAGCAGCTTATCGGGACTGGGCTACAATGAGCAGTTCTTC. Translated, it gives CASSLSGLGYNEQFF. The full variable domain, rest sourced from reference TRBV7-3 and TRBJ2-1, is GAGVSQTPSNKVTEKGKYVELRCDPISGHTALYWYRQSLGQGPEFLIYFQGTGAADDSGLPNDRFFAVRPEGSVSTLKIQRTERGDSAVYLCASSLSGLGYNEQFFGPGTRLTVL.

The chain has TRBV12-3 or TRBV12-4 and TRBJ1-1; D gene unclear. V lost 3 bases and J lost 3, with 8 bases in between. This CDR3 has 13 residues. In DNA, the CDR3 is TGTGCCAGCAGTTTTTCCCCAGACACTGAAGCTTTCTTT. It is translated as CASSFSPDTEAFF.

This chain links TRBV29-1 with TRBJ2-2; no reliable D call. V was trimmed by 4 bases and J by 5 bases, leaving 5 bases between them. The CDR3 is made up of 11 amino acids. Germline values: CDR1 SQVTM, CDR2 ANQGSEA. The CDR3 DNA sequence: TGCAGCGTTGTGGAGACCGGGGAGCTGTTTTTT. This gives the protein CSVVETGELFF.